This record covers a single T cell receptor (beta chain). This clonotype was counted ten times or more. No cognate antigen has been identified for it. Base qualities are not provided; no much larger clone lies one nucleotide away. Sequencing used an Illumina MiSeq. The public reads were run again by TCRdb, first through fastp at Q25 and then through MiXCR, and only productive beta chains were kept. All rows with the same CDR3 protein become a single entry with the most common DNA and genes. The sample records 9,500 to 12,000 distinct CDR3 sequences, 19% of which are singletons. The ten top clones hold approximately 1.5% of the sample. The data were taken from a study of liver allograft versus peripheral blood T cells (dated by TCRdb to about 2020). In the study overall: T cell receptor repertoires present within transplanted livers were compared with repertoires in the peripheral blood of liver transplant recipients.

From cysteine to phenylalanine, the CDR3 is 15 amino acids long. Only the CDR3 portion is preserved as DNA: 45 bases, with reading frame beginning at the first base. Relative to germline, V is 11 bases shorter and J is 1 base shorter, with 20 bases between their ends. Per the germline V gene, ENHRY is the CDR1 and SYGVKD is the CDR2. Summary of the overall study and its limitations: The T cell receptor repertoires within liver allografts were reported to be different from the T cell receptor repertoires detected in peripheral blood.

This receptor was identified in a human patient who had a liver transplant. Following a transplant, some T lymphocytes may have been derived from the graft donor. The V gene is TRBV10-3 and the J gene is TRBJ1-1, with no reliable assignment of the D segment. In nucleotides, the sequence is TGTGCCGCCTCTGGGAGTCTTGTATCGAACACTGAAGCTTTCTTT. Translation gives CAASGSLVSNTEAFF.